Presented here are 5 T cell receptor beta chains from one specimen sequenced in a study of CD8 T cells in ankylosing spondylitis. Using its own MiXCR run on the 5' RACE reads, TCRdb lists one record per CDR3 protein. The table records 250,000 to 400,000 distinct CDR3 sequences, around 10% of them present only once. Specimen: blood, either unsorted or a sorted T cell fraction (not recorded which). Receptors were obtained from a female donor with ankylosing spondylitis or in good health (not recorded which).

This clonotype has at least ten counts. This rearrangement joins TRBV10-2 to TRBJ1-2; 8 bases align to TRBD1. V dropped 3 bases and J dropped 8; count of bases not matched to a gene: 5. Germline V lookup: CDR1 WSHSY, CDR2 SAAADI. The CDR3 has 13 residues. The chain's CDR3 is CASSDTGGGGYTF. CDR3 nucleotide sequence: TGCGCCAGCAGTGATACAGGGGGAGGAGGCTACACCTTC.

There are many counts of this clonotype. The V and J genes are TRBV20-1 and TRBJ1-1, with D perhaps matching TRBD1 (6 bases). The CDR3 has 14 residues. Trimming shortened V by 5 bases and J by 0 bases, and 13 bases separated the two germline ends. The germline CDR1 and CDR2 sequences are DFQATT and SNEGSKA (reference sequence). CDR3 region: CSAVGGGMNTEAFF. The DNA for the CDR3 is TGCAGTGCTGTAGGGGGGGGGATGAACACTGAAGCTTTCTTT.

The V call is TRBV20-1, the J call TRBJ1-2; 8 nucleotides agree with TRBD1. Germline V gene lookup returns CDR1 DFQATT and CDR2 SNEGSKA (reference sequence). The V and J ends lost 5 bases and 8 bases, in that order; junction bases with no gene match: 10. The CDR3 runs 13 residues. CDR3 region: CSALKDRAGGYTF. The CDR3 nucleotides are TGCAGTGCTCTAAAGGACAGGGCCGGCGGCTACACCTTC.

This clonotype has a count of ten or more. This chain joins TRBV12-3 or TRBV12-4 and TRBJ1-1, with D possibly matching TRBD1 (5 bases). Trimming took off 2 bases at V and 4 bases at J, with 8 bases between the two ends. The CDR3 consists of 13 residues. The CDR3 nucleotides read TGTGCCAGCAGTTTATCTGGGGGCACTGAAGCTTTCTTT. Amino acids: CASSLSGGTEAFF.

This clonotype occurred many times. This chain joins TRBV20-1 and TRBJ1-3, with no clear D. CDR1 and CDR2 (germline): DFQATT, SNEGSKA (reference sequence). This CDR3 comprises 16 residues. V was pared by 0 bases and J by 0 bases, with 12 bases between. The CDR3 reads CSAREGLDRSGNTIYF. For the CDR3, the DNA is TGCAGTGCTAGAGAAGGGCTTGATCGCTCTGGAAACACCATATATTTT.